This record concerns one T cell receptor beta chain sequence. Its antigen has not been determined. Base quality data are lacking; no much larger clone is found one base away. This record belongs to a study of blood T cell repertoires in COVID-19 (dated by TCRdb to the early 2020s). Some background on the complete study: Samples covering the acute and convalescent phases of COVID-19 were provided by collaborators in the United States, Italy and Spain. The material from the prospective study consisted of cDNA or gDNA derived from T cells, B-cell-depleted T cells, or PBMCs. Deeply sampled blood TCRbeta repertoires from subjects exposed to, actively infected with, or recovered from COVID-19 were included in the dataset. A freely available public database, intended as a resource for researchers studying the immune response to SARS-CoV-2, is where the repertoires were released. The samples were drawn from the first 160 participants of the ongoing ImmuneRACE study and from over 950 subjects provided by 6 global collaborators. The sample metadata nearly always contained a de-identified subject ID, COVID-19 status, age in years and sex. Where available, HLA class I and class II types were obtained from metadata supplied by the sample provider rather than from assay-based typing.

TCRbeta CDR3 regions were amplified from genomic DNA using the immunoSEQ Assay, a bias-controlled multiplex PCR. The authors processed their data as follows. The number of nucleated cells in each sample was estimated from the amplification of reference gene primers within the assay. To quantify the absolute abundance of each unique TCRbeta CDR3 rearrangement, sequence reads were collapsed and filtered. For each sample, productive Simpson clonality was calculated as the square root of Simpson's diversity index across productive rearrangements. As stored in TCRdb, this immuneACCESS dataset retains in-frame rearrangements with V and J assigned. A fraction of the clones does not appear; measured against another copy, unresolved V genes explain less than half of the discrepancy, and the remainder lacks a known reason. V, J and clone size derive from that table, while D and trimming were established from the DNA sequence. For this sample the table gives roughly 120,000 clones, of which 65% to 85% were detected only once. The biggest ten clones account for under 2.5% of the sample.

The CDR3, from cysteine to phenylalanine, totals 13 residues. The retained sequence is limited to the CDR3, 39 bases, with the frame set at the first base. Deletion took 5 bases off V and 2 bases off J, with a span of 9 bases between the germline ends. The germline V gene (reference sequence) sets CDR1 to LGHDT and CDR2 to YNNKEL. The collaborating institutions used their own protocols to collect whole blood in K2EDTA tubes. For TCRbeta analysis, collaborators shipped samples as frozen whole blood, isolated PBMCs, or DNA extracted from either of those sample types. The paper's findings and limits, for the study overall: The amount of clinical and demographic metadata varied by source and participant and was provided uncurated.

In this chain, TRBV3-1 (or the pseudogene TRBV3-2) is recombined with TRBJ1-2, with TRBD1 as a weak D call on 5 bases. Sequenced material: peripheral blood. This receptor was obtained from a man between 65 and 85 years old with acute or convalescent COVID-19. This receptor carries the CDR3 CASSADTNYGYTF. Here is the DNA: TGTGCCAGCAGCGCGGACACAAACTATGGCTACACCTTC.